This T cell receptor (beta chain) derives from a study of shared clonotypes between healthy human individuals. A deep-level run was used for the assay. The protocol was immunoSEQ multiplex PCR, while the TCRdb copy is restricted to in-frame clones and leaves out a portion. The sample contains about 2.1 million clones, roughly 91% of which appear only once. Germline CDR1 is MNHEY and CDR2 is SVGAGI. V lost 0 bases and J lost 4, with 9 bases in between. This CDR3 spans 15 amino acids. Naive CD8 cells lacked CD45RO and underwent positive selection for CCR7, leaving out terminally differentiated effector memory CD45RA+ cells.

The genes are TRBV6-5 and TRBJ2-2; D is undetermined. Sequenced material: naive CD8+ T cells from PBMCs. This clonotype was obtained from a man between 18 and 29 years old in good health. Some clones in this sample may be carry-over from other donors' samples. CDR3 amino acids: CASSYSPTSTGELFF. DNA for the CDR3: TGTGCCAGCAGTTACTCTCCCACGAGCACCGGGGAGCTGTTTTTT.